The T cell receptor (beta chain) described here comes from a study of T cell clones after liver transplantation (dated by TCRdb to between 2018 and 2021). A note on the overall study: The samples were obtained from ITN030ST, a randomized trial that attempted immunosuppression withdrawal within 2 years after liver transplantation. Donor-reactive T cell clones were identified by TCRbeta sequencing following a pre-transplant mixed lymphocyte reaction and were subsequently tracked in post-transplant blood. As an antigen-independent comparator for the donor-reactive sequences, third party-reactive TCRbeta sequences from pre-transplant MLRs were identified as well. Of the eight recipients, a few were HCV-positive, while the remaining recipients had been transplanted for non-autoimmune, non-viral indications. No induction therapy was given to the subjects, and standard immunosuppression was administered until randomization at 12-24 months post-transplant. Tolerance was defined as complete immunosuppression withdrawal for at least one year with no rise in liver enzymes beyond twice the upper limit of normal. Blood samples were collected pre-transplant, pre-randomization before withdrawal, and post-randomization after either full withdrawal or failed withdrawal. The study cohort included 8 liver transplant recipients, of whom 3 were classified as tolerant and 5 as non-tolerant.

General study outcomes and caveats: After accounting for repertoire turnover, donor-reactive detection was significantly reduced in 7 of 8 subjects for CD4 and 8 of 8 for CD8. Conclusions were preliminary, limited by small, heterogeneous patient numbers and non-standardized post-transplant time points. In a couple of subjects, low numbers of available donor cells limited the measurable donor-reactive repertoire. Because allograft tissue specimens were not available, migration of donor-reactive T cells into the graft, rather than deletion, may have occurred. A significant post-transplant decrease in circulating donor-reactive CD4 TCRbeta sequences was observed in 5 of 8 subjects, irrespective of tolerance or HCV status. A greater decline was seen for donor-reactive sequences than for third party-reactive sequences, suggesting partial antigen-specific deletion unrelated to withdrawal success.

High-throughput TCRbeta CDR3 sequencing of frozen genomic DNA was performed by immunoSEQ, including PCR amplification, mapping, bias correction and internal controls. For the original study's pipeline: Productive rearrangements were kept, and unique TCRbeta sequences were defined by CDR3 nucleotide sequence plus V and J gene. Donor-reactive sequences required at least 5-fold expansion in CFSE-low cells versus unstimulated pre-transplant cells and at least 0.01% frequency. To ensure at least 90% detection power, minimum frequency thresholds were set for each subject based on that subject's lowest-template unstimulated sample. Jensen-Shannon divergence between the top 1000 TCRbeta sequences after and before transplant was used to measure repertoire turnover. Two-sided Fisher's exact tests were used to test for changes in how often donor-reactive sequences were detected. This immuneACCESS table, as held by TCRdb, lists in-frame sequences with V and J called but not all clones. Of the missing ones, under half trace to an unresolved V gene in checked studies; the others have no known cause. The V and J calls and clone size are taken from that table; D and trimming were inferred from the DNA. The sample data list 55,000 to 80,000 clones, and roughly 90% of these were observed just once. Approximately 2.6% of the sample comes from the top ten.

The CDR3 runs 14 amino acids, cysteine and phenylalanine included. Kept here is only the CDR3 DNA, which spans 42 bases and is read in frame from base 1. The germline V end is reduced by 5 bases and the J end by 2 bases; junction bases left unmatched: 3. The germline V gene provides CDR1 LGHNT and CDR2 FRNRAP. In light of the paper, this sample's time point label describes: pre-transplant. Unstimulated PBMCs, after thawing, were stained for CD3, CD4 and CD8 and then FACS-sorted into CD3+CD4+ and CD3+CD8+ populations. Randomization to immunosuppression withdrawal applied to every one of the 8 studied subjects. The Qiagen DNeasy Blood and Tissue Kit was used for isolation of genomic DNA. In the case of this clone: Its antigen is currently not known. No base quality information exists; no much larger clone differs at one position.

The chain uses TRBV12-5 and TRBJ2-3; a stretch of 8 junction bases matches TRBD1. The origin of this receptor is a human donor who received a liver transplant. The source material was CD4+ T cells from blood, sampled before liver transplant. For the CDR3, the sequence is CASGLDRATDTQYF. The DNA sequence reads TGTGCTAGTGGTCTGGACAGGGCCACAGATACGCAGTATTTT.